This T cell receptor beta chain was found in a study of identical twins. The CDR3 extends over 12 amino acids. Trimming cost V 4 bases and J 3 bases, with 7 bases left between them. This clonotype was counted ten times or more. TCRdb analysed the 5' RACE reads with MiXCR anew, one entry per CDR3 protein. The table has some 790,000 distinct CDR3 sequences, 18% seen once; the top ten hold around 14%. These data also featured in a second study, about T cells expressing NK-cell markers.

Sequencing input: PBMCs. The source is a young woman in good health. V and J are TRBV12-3 or TRBV12-4 and TRBJ2-7; unclear D gene. The CDR3 DNA reads as TGTGCCAGCAGTTACAACCTCTACGAGCAGTACTTC. Its translation is CASSYNLYEQYF.